Each of the 19 T cell receptor beta chains below was sequenced from the same sample in a study of T cell responses to AZD1222 COVID-19 vaccine. Clones were sequenced by immunoSEQ multiplex PCR, and TCRdb holds only the in-frame ones, with some missing. The sample lists about 110,000 clones, about 90% seen once, with about 5.2% in the top ten. The sequences come from peripheral blood, collected on day 0 of AZD1222 vaccination. The receptors here all came from an adult in good health.

This clone was seen a few times. This rearrangement joins TRBV6-1 to TRBJ1-1; D unresolved. CDR1 is MNHNS, CDR2 SASEGT, per germline. This CDR3 region has 16 residues. V was shortened by 3 bases and J by 0 bases, with 14 bases between the two germline ends. This CDR3 is CASSDAPAVMNTEAFF. Written as DNA, the CDR3 is TGTGCCAGCAGTGATGCTCCCGCAGTCATGAACACTGAAGCTTTCTTT.

This clone was found once. DNA for the CDR3: TGTGCCAGCAGTTACTCGGCGTACAGTCCTTCACCCCTCCACTTT. This encodes CASSYSAYSPSPLHF. The J gene is TRBJ1-6, the V gene TRBV6-5; D is unclear. The V gene lost 0 bases and the J gene lost 9 bases, with 12 bases spanning the gap. Germline-derived CDR1 and CDR2 are MNHEY and SVGAGI. This CDR3 is 15 amino acids long.

The CDR3: CAWSRPEGAGYTF. DNA for the CDR3: TGTGCCTGGAGTCGCCCGGAAGGTGCTGGCTACACCTTC. V is TRBV30 and J is TRBJ1-2, with D unclear. Germline CDR1 reads GTSNPN; CDR2 reads SVGIG (reference sequence). The CDR3 is made up of 13 amino acids. V lost 2 bases and J lost 7, with 14 bases in between.

This clone was observed a handful of times. The chain combines TRBV14 with TRBJ1-5; D call uncertain. V shed 0 bases and J shed 5 bases, with 14 bases lying between them. Germline-derived CDR1 and CDR2 are SGHDN and FVKESK. The CDR3 length is 16 residues. In nucleotides, the CDR3 is TGTGCCAGCAGCCAAGATCGGTCGGGAGAAGATCAGCCCCAGCATTTT. It yields the protein CASSQDRSGEDQPQHF.

The chain is built from TRBV19 and TRBJ1-1, with D tentatively TRBD1 (6 bases). V shed 6 bases and J shed 9 bases, with 14 bases lying between them. CDR1 is LNHDA and CDR2 is SQIVND in the germline V gene (reference sequence). The CDR3 is 12 amino acids. CDR3 in amino acids: CASRSQGFQAFF. CDR3 coding DNA: TGTGCCAGTAGGTCACAGGGATTTCAAGCTTTCTTT.

This chain links TRBV5-1 with TRBJ2-1, with 8 bases matching TRBD1. CDR1 is SGHRS and CDR2 is YFSETQ in the germline V gene. The CDR3 length is 15 residues. V lost 4 bases and J lost 6; bases outside the gene matches: 9. The CDR3 sequence: CASSRSGQDPNEQFF. CDR3 in DNA: TGCGCCAGCAGCCGCTCGGGACAGGACCCCAATGAGCAGTTCTTC.

This clone was recorded only once. The chain couples TRBV7-3 to TRBJ1-5, with D possibly matching TRBD1 (5 bases). V dropped 1 base and J dropped 6 bases, with 19 bases sitting between them. Germline CDR1 is SGHTA and CDR2 is FQGTGA. There are 17 residues in the CDR3. In nucleotides, the CDR3 is TGTGCCAGCAGCTTAAAAGGGGTGGGACCTCGGGGTCAGCCCCAGCATTTT. This sequence encodes CASSLKGVGPRGQPQHF.

The chain is built from TRBV30 and TRBJ1-3; tentative D call: TRBD1 (6 bases). Trimming pared 0 bases from V and 4 bases from J, leaving 10 bases between. From germline, CDR1 is GTSNPN and CDR2 SVGIG (reference sequence). The CDR3 runs 14 residues. Written as DNA, the CDR3 is TGTGCCTGGAGTGTACAGGGAAACGGAAACACCATATATTTT. As protein: CAWSVQGNGNTIYF.

The chain recombines TRBV19 with TRBJ1-1, with 10 bases fitting TRBD1. The CDR3 has 15 residues. V lost 5 bases to trimming and J lost 6 bases; unmatched junction nucleotides: 9. Germline V gene sequence: CDR1 LNHDA, CDR2 SQIVND (reference sequence). The CDR3 bases are TGTGCCAGTAGTGACGACAGGGGGCGATGGCCTGAAGCTTTCTTT. Protein sequence: CASSDDRGRWPEAFF.

The chain has TRBV7-9 and TRBJ2-1; 9 nucleotides align to TRBD1. Germline CDR1 SEHNR, CDR2 FQNEAQ (reference sequence). The CDR3 is 14 amino acids. V lost 8 bases and J lost 7; bases outside the gene matches: 9. As DNA, the CDR3 is TGTGCCAGCCGCGATGGACAGGGGTCGAATGAGCAGTTCTTC. Amino acids: CASRDGQGSNEQFF.

For the CDR3, the DNA is TGTGCCAGCAGCCCCCAAATGTACCCCCTCCACTTT. Encoded protein: CASSPQMYPLHF. V is TRBV11-1 and J is TRBJ1-6, with unresolved D. Looked up from germline, CDR1 is SGHAT and CDR2 is FQDESV (reference sequence). V dropped 5 bases and J dropped 13 bases, with 12 bases sitting between them. The CDR3 length is 12 residues.

This clone was seen a few times. The rearrangement links TRBV14 to TRBJ2-1; 7 nucleotides agree with TRBD1. Germline CDR1 SGHDN, CDR2 FVKESK. V trimming: 4 bases; J trimming: 3 bases; junction bases outside the gene matches: 9. The CDR3 is 16 residues long. CDR3 sequence: CASSPLETGRYNEQFF. In DNA form, the CDR3 reads TGTGCCAGCAGCCCGCTTGAGACAGGGCGCTACAATGAGCAGTTCTTC.

This chain joins TRBV29-1 and TRBJ2-5; 7 bases align to TRBD2. The V gene end was trimmed by 4 bases and the J gene end by 0 bases; junction bases not matched to a gene: 2. Germline CDR1 SQVTM, CDR2 ANQGSEA. CDR3 size: 13 residues. Here the CDR3 reads CSVGEGYQETQYF. DNA of the CDR3: TGCAGCGTTGGGGAGGGGTACCAAGAGACCCAGTACTTC.

DNA of the CDR3: TGTGCCACCAGCAGAGTCCCCGGGACTAGCGGGAGGGCCTCCGGGGAGCTGTTTTTT. The encoded protein is CATSRVPGTSGRASGELFF. The rearrangement links TRBV15 to TRBJ2-2; 16 positions agree with TRBD2. Germline V gene lookup returns CDR1 LNHNV and CDR2 YYDKDF (reference sequence). The CDR3 covers 19 residues. After removal of 1 base from V and 6 bases from J, the junction contained 8 bases not matched to a gene.

The chain has TRBV29-1 and TRBJ2-1; 11 positions match TRBD2. CDR3 size: 14 residues. Germline assignment: CDR1 SQVTM and CDR2 ANQGSEA. CDR3 region: CGFNSGGAGSEQFF. The CDR3 DNA sequence: TGCGGATTTAATAGCGGGGGGGCCGGTAGTGAGCAGTTCTTC.

The gene calls are TRBV23-1 and TRBJ1-2; D gene unclear. TRBV23-1 is filed as an ORF, its function uncertain. This CDR3 region has 16 residues. V was shortened by 0 bases and J by 2 bases, with 13 bases between the two germline ends. Here the CDR3 reads CASSQSQDGGNYGYTF. In DNA form, the CDR3 reads TGCGCCAGCAGTCAATCCCAGGACGGAGGGAACTATGGCTACACCTTC.

V usage is TRBV3-1 (or the pseudogene TRBV3-2) and J usage is TRBJ1-5; D remains unclear. The CDR3 consists of 16 residues. Germline loops: CDR1 LGHDT, CDR2 YNNKEL (reference sequence). Trimming left V 0 bases short and J 6 bases short, with 15 bases between. CDR3 nucleotides: TGTGCCAGCAGCCAAGATGGCGCAGCGGTCGCTCAGCCCCAGCATTTT. It encodes CASSQDGAAVAQPQHF.

The V gene is TRBV12-3 or TRBV12-4, the J gene TRBJ1-3; D is undetermined. Trimming left V 6 bases short and J 0 bases short, with 6 bases between. The CDR3 runs to 13 residues. This CDR3 reads CASRTSSGNTIYF. The CDR3 DNA reads TGTGCCAGCAGGACGAGCTCTGGAAACACCATATATTTT.

The chain employs TRBV6-2 or TRBV6-3 and TRBJ2-3, with unresolved D. V was trimmed by 1 base and J by 3 bases, leaving 11 bases between them. CDR3 size: 15 residues. CDR1 is MNHEY and CDR2 is SVGEGT in the germline V gene. The CDR3 sequence: CASSYYYPTTDTQYF. The DNA for the CDR3 is TGTGCCAGCAGTTACTACTACCCGACGACAGATACGCAGTATTTT.